One T cell receptor beta chain is described in this entry. This specimen comes from a study of blood T cell repertoires in COVID-19. Study summary: The cDNA or gDNA used as material had been derived from T cells, B-cell-depleted T cells, or PBMCs.

Original data processing: Nucleated cell number was recorded as an estimate derived from reference gene primer amplification. Sequencing was performed with immunoSEQ multiplex PCR; in TCRdb, only in-frame clones are kept and a portion is missing. D and trimming come from the DNA, and the V and J calls and clone size come from that table. Of fewer than 200,000 clones listed, approximately 82% are singletons. CDR1 and CDR2 (germline): SGHKS, YYEKEE (reference sequence). V was cut by 6 bases and J by 0 bases, with 12 bases left in between. CDR3 length: 14 amino acids. The material sequenced was peripheral blood. The chain is built from TRBV5-5 and TRBJ1-2; a weak D match, TRBD1 (5 bases). This clonotype was obtained from a woman older than 75 with acute or convalescent COVID-19. CDR3 nucleotide sequence: TGTGCCAGCACCCCTCTGACAGCTAACTATGGCTACACCTTC. Residues: CASTPLTANYGYTF.